These 8 T cell receptor beta chains originate from one sample sequenced in a study of response to subunit inactivated influenza vaccine. MiXCR was run by TCRdb on the RT-PCR reads, yielding one entry per CDR3 protein. The sample consists of some 800,000 distinct CDR3 sequences, 21% of them appearing once. Source: PBMCs from blood, taken more than 4 days after vaccination. The receptors shown here come from a man aged 50-59 years who received an inactivated influenza vaccine.

The gene calls are TRBV15 and TRBJ2-7; 9 nucleotides line up with TRBD1. Germline CDR1 reads LNHNV; CDR2 reads YYDKDF (reference sequence). The CDR3 consists of 14 residues. V was pared by 4 bases and J by 2 bases, with 3 bases of the junction left unmatched. This CDR3 reads CATSTRQGAYEQYF. The CDR3 region has the DNA TGTGCCACCAGCACAAGACAGGGGGCCTACGAGCAGTACTTC. The whole variable domain, filled in from reference TRBV15 and TRBJ2-7, reads DAMVIQNPRYQVTQFGKPVTLSCSQTLNHNVMYWYQQKSSQAPKLLFHYYDKDFNNEADTPDNFQSRRPNTSFCFLDIRSPGLGDTAMYLCATSTRQGAYEQYFGPGTRLTVT.

This clonotype was detected ten times or more. The chain uses TRBV4-3 and TRBJ2-7; TRBD1 aligns across 7 bases. The germline gives CDR1 LGHNA, CDR2 YSLEER. The V and J ends lost 0 bases and 0 bases, in that order; junction bases with no gene match: 5. CDR3 length: 16 residues. This CDR3 reads CASSQEYWDSSYEQYF. The CDR3 DNA reads TGCGCCAGCAGCCAAGAATACTGGGACAGCTCCTACGAGCAGTACTTC.

This chain links TRBV7-8 with TRBJ2-7; D is ambiguous. The CDR3 runs to 12 residues. V lost 5 bases and J lost 6, with 11 bases in between. Germline V gene lookup returns CDR1 SGHVS and CDR2 FQNEAQ. CDR3 protein: CASSRLLGEQYF. For the CDR3, the DNA is TGTGCCAGCAGCCGACTTCTCGGCGAGCAGTACTTC.

The chain is built from TRBV13 and TRBJ2-5; the match to TRBD2 covers 12 bases. Germline values: CDR1 PRHDT, CDR2 FYEKMQ (reference sequence). V lost 5 bases to trimming and J lost 2 bases; unmatched junction nucleotides: 6. This CDR3 is built from 16 residues. CDR3 loop: CASSLRLAGAQETQYF. The CDR3 DNA reads as TGTGCCAGCAGCCTCAGACTAGCGGGAGCGCAAGAGACCCAGTACTTC.

This chain links TRBV9 with TRBJ1-2; a possible D gene is TRBD1 (6 bases). The CDR3 loop spans 14 amino acids. Germline assignment: CDR1 SGDLS and CDR2 YYNGEE. Trimming stripped 3 bases from V and 3 bases from J, with 12 bases between. In DNA form, the CDR3 reads TGTGCCAGCAGCGATGCAGGGGCGGACTATGGCTACACCTTC. This encodes CASSDAGADYGYTF.

The chain is built from TRBV10-3 and TRBJ2-7; D is unresolved. The CDR3 is 14 residues long. Trimming left V 0 bases short and J 3 bases short, with 9 bases between. The V gene's germline CDR1 is ENHRY and CDR2 SYGVKD. CDR3 protein: CAISESKGFYEQYF. The CDR3 nucleotides read TGTGCCATCAGTGAGTCGAAAGGATTCTACGAGCAGTACTTC.

Only a few counts were recorded for this clonotype. The chain uses TRBV6-2 or TRBV6-3 and TRBJ1-5, with D uncertain. The germline V gene encodes CDR1 MNHEY and CDR2 SVGEGT. Between the trimmed V and J ends, which lost 4 bases and 5 bases, there was a span of 24 bases. The length of the CDR3 is 18 residues. The DNA of the CDR3 is TGTGCCAGCAGTTTCAGGCTAACGAGGCCTGCGGGATATCAGCCCCAGCATTTT. It is translated as CASSFRLTRPAGYQPQHF.

The chain couples TRBV12-3 or TRBV12-4 to TRBJ2-2; TRBD1 aligns across 9 bases. The CDR3 extends over 17 amino acids. V lost 5 bases to trimming and J lost 1 base; unmatched junction nucleotides: 8. The CDR3 spells CASSPGTGWLNTGELFF. The CDR3 DNA reads as TGTGCCAGCAGTCCCGGGACAGGGTGGTTGAACACCGGGGAGCTGTTTTTT.